This TCR beta chain was recorded in a study of T cell repertoires in cytomegalovirus infection. General study points: Summed frequency of shared TCR beta families picked out CMV carriers who also had the relevant HLA.

A few counts support this clonotype. Its matching antigen is unknown. TCRdb itself ran the reads through MiXCR, one entry per CDR3 protein. The repertoire has roughly 570,000 distinct CDR3 sequences, 40% of them found once; the top ten carry 40% to 60%. The ends lost 5 bases at V and 6 bases at J; junction bases unmatched: 11. Germline CDR1 and CDR2: SGHAT and FQNNGV. The CDR3 spans 16 residues. The TCR comes from a human donor in good health (CMV status not recorded). Some clones in this sample may be carry-over from other donors' samples. The genes are TRBV11-2 and TRBJ2-3; 10 positions match TRBD2. The sequencing here drew on cultured PBMCs, taken from culture after CMV antigen stimulation. The CDR3 is CASSPPSGRARDTQYF. The DNA of the CDR3 is TGTGCCAGCAGCCCCCCAAGCGGGAGGGCCCGGGATACGCAGTATTTT.